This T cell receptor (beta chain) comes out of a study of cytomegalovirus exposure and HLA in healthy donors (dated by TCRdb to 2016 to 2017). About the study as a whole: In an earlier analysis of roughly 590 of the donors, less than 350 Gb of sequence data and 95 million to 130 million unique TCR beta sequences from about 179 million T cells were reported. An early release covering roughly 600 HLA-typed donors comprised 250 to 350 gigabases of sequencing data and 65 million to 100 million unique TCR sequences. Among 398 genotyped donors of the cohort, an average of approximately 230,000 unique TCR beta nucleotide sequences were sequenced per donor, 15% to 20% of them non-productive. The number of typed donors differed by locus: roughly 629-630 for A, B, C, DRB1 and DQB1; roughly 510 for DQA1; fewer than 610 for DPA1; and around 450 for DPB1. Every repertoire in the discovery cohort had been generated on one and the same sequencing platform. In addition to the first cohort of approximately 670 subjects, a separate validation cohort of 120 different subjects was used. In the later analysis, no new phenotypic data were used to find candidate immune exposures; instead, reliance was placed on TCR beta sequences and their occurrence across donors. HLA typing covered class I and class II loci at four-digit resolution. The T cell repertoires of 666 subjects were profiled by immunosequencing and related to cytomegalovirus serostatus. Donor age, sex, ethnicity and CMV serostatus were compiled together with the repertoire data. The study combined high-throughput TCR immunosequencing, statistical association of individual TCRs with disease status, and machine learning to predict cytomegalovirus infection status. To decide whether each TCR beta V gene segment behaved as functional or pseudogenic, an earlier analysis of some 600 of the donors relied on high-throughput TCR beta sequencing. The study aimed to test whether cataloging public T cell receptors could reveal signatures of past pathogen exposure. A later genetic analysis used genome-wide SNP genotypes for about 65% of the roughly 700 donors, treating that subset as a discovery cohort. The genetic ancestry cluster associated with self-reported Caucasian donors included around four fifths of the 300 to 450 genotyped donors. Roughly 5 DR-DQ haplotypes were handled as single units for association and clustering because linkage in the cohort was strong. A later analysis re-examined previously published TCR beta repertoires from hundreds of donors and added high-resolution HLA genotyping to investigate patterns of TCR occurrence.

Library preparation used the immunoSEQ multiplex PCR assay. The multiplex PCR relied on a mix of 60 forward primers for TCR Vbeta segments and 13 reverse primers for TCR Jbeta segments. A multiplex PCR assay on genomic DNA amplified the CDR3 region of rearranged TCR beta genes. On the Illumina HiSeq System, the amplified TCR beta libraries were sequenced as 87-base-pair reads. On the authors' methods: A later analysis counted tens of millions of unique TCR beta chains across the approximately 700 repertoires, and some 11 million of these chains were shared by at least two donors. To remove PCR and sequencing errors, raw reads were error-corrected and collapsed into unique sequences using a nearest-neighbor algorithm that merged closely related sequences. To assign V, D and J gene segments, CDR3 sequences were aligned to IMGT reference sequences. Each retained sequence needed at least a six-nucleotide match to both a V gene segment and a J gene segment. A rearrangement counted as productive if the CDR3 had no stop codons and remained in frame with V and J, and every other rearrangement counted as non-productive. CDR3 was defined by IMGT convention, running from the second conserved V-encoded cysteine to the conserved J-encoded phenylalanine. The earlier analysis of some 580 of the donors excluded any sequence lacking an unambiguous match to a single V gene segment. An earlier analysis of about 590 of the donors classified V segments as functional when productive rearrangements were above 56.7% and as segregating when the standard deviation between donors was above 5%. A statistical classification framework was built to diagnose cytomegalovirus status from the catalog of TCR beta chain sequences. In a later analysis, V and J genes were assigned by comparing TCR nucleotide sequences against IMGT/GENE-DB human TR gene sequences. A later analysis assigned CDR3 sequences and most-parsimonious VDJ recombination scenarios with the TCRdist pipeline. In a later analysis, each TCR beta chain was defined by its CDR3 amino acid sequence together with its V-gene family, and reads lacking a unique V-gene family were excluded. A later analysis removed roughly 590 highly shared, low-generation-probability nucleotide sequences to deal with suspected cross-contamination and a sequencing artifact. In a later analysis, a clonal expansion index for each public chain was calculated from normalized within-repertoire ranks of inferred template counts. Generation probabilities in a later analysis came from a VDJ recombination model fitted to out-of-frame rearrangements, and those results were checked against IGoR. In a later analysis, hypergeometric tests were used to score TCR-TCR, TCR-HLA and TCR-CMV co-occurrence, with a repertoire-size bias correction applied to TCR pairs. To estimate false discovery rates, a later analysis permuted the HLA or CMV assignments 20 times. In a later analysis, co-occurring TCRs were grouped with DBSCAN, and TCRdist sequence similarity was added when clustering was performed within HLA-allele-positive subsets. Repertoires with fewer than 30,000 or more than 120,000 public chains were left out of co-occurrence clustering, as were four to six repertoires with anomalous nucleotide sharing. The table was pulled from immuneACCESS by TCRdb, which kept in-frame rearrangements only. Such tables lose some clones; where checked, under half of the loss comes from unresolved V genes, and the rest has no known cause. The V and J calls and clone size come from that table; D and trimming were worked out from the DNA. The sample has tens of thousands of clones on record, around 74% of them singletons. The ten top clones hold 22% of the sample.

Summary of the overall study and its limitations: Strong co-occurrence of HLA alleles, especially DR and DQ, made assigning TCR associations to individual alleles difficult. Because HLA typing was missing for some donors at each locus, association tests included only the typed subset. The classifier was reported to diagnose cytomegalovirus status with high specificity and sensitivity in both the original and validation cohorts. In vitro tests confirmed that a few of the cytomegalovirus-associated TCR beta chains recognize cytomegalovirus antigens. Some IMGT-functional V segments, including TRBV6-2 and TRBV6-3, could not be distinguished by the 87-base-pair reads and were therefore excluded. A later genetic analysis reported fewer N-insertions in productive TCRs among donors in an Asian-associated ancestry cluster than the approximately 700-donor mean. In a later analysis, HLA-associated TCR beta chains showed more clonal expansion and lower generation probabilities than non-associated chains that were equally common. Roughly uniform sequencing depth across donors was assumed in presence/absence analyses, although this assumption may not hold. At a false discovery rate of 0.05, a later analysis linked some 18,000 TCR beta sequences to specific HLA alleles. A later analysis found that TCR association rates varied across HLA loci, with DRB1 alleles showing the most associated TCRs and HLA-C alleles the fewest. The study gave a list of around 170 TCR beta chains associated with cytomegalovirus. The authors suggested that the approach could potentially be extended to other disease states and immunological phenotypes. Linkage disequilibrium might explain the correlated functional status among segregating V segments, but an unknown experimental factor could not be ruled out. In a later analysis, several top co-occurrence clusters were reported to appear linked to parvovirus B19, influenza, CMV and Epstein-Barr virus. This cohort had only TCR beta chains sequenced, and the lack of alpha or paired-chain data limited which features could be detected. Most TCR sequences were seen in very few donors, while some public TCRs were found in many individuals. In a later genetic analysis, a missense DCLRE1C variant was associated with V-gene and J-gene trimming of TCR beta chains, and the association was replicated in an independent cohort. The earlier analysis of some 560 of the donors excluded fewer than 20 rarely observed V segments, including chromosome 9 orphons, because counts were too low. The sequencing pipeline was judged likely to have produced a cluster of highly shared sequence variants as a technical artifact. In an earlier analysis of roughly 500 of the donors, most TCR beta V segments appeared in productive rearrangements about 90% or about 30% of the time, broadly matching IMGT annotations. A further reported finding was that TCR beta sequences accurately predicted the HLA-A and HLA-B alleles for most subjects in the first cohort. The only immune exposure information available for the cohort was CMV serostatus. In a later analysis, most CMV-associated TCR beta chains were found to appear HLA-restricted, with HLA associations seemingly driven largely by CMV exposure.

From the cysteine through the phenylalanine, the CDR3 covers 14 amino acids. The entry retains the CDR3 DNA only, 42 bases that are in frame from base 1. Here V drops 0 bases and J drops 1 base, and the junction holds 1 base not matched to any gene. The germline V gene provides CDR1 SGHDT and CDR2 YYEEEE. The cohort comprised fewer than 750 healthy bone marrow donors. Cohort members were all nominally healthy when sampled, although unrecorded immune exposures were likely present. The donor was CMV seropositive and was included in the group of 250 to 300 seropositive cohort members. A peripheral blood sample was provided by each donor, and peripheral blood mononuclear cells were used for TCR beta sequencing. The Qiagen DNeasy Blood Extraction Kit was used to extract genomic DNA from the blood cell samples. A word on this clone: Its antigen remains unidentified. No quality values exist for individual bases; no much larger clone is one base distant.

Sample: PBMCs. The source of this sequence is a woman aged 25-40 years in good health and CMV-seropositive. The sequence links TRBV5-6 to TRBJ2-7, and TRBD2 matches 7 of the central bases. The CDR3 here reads CASSLELASYEQYF. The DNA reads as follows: TGTGCCAGCAGCTTGGAACTAGCGTCCTACGAGCAGTACTTC. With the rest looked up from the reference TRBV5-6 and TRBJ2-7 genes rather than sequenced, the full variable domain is DAGVTQSPTHLIKTRGQQVTLRCSPKSGHDTVSWYQQALGQGPQFIFQYYEEEERQRGNFPDRFSGHQFPNYSSELNVNALLLGDSALYLCASSLELASYEQYFGPGTRLTVT.